This T cell receptor (beta chain) comes out of a study of cytotoxic CD8 clonotypes in ibrutinib-treated CLL. Study details: Partial response was seen in roughly 24 patients and complete response in 2; after median about 68 months, around 14 stayed remitted, some 12 progressed.

Per the germline V gene, CDR1 is SGHTA and CDR2 is FQGNSA. V was pared by 5 bases and J by 3 bases, with 2 bases of the junction left unmatched. The CDR3 contains 14 residues. Deep sequencing aimed at 1 in 200,000 to 1 in 1 million T cells' resolution. Method: immunoSEQ multiplex PCR; TCRdb's copy keeps in-frame clones and lacks some. In the table there are around 310,000 clones, roughly 80% of which are singletons. The receptor was isolated from a human donor with chronic lymphocytic leukemia. Sequencing used PBMCs, obtained before ibrutinib treatment. The chain has TRBV7-2 and TRBJ2-2; 8 positions match TRBD1. Here the CDR3 reads CASSGQGDTGELFF. CDR3 in DNA: TGTGCCAGCAGCGGACAGGGAGACACCGGGGAGCTGTTTTTT.